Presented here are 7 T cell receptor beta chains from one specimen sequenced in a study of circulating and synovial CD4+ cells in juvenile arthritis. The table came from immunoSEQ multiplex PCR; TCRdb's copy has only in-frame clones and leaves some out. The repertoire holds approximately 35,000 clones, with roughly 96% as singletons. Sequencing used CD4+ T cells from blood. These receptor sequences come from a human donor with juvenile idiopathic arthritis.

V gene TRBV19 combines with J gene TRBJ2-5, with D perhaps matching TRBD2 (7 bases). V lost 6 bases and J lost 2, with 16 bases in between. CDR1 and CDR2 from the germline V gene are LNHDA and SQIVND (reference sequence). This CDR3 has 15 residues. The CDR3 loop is CASSGGGAAQETQYF. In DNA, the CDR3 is TGTGCCAGTAGCGGTGGGGGGGCCGCTCAAGAGACCCAGTACTTC.

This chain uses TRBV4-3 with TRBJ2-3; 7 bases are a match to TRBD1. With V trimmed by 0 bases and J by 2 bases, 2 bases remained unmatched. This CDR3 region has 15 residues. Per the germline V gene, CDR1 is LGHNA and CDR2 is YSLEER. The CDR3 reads CASSQEGTATDTQYF. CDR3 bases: TGCGCCAGCAGCCAAGAAGGGACAGCCACAGATACGCAGTATTTT.

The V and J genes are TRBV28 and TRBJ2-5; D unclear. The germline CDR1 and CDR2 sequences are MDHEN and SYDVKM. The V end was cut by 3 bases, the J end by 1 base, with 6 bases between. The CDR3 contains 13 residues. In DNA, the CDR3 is TGTGCCAGCAGTTTGGGCAGCCAAGAGACCCAGTACTTC. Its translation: CASSLGSQETQYF.

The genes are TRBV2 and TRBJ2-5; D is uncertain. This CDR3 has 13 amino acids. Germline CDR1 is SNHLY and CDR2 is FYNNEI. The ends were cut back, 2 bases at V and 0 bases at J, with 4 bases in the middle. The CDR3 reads CASSEQYQETQYF. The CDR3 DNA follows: TGTGCCAGCAGTGAACAGTACCAAGAGACCCAGTACTTC. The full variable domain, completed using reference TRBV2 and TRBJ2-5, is EPEVTQTPSHQVTQMGQEVILRCVPISNHLYFYWYRQILGQKVEFLVSFYNNEISEKSEIFDDQFSVERPDGSNFTLKIRSTKLEDSAMYFCASSEQYQETQYFGPGTRLLVL.

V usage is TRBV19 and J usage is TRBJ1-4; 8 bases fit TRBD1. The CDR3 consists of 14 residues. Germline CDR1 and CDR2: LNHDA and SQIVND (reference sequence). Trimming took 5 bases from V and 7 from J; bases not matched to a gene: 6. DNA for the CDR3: TGTGCCAGTAGTCCTGGACAGGGTAGTGAAAAACTGTTTTTT. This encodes CASSPGQGSEKLFF.

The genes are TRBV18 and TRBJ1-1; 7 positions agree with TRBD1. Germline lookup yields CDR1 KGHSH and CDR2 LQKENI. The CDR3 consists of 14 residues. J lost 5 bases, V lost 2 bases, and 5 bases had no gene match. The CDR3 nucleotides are TGTGCCAGCTCACCAGAGGGGGCAAGGACTGAAGCTTTCTTT. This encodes CASSPEGARTEAFF.

This CDR3 reads CASSLTGIVTEAFF. As DNA, the CDR3 is TGTGCCAGCAGTTTAACCGGGATTGTCACTGAAGCTTTCTTT. The V and J genes are TRBV28 and TRBJ1-1; D gene ambiguous. In germline, CDR1 is MDHEN, CDR2 SYDVKM. V lost 2 bases to trimming and J lost 4 bases, with 11 bases between them. CDR3 size: 14 residues.